This TCR beta chain was identified in a study of human versus mouse CDR3 diversity and MHC coevolution. Background on the study: Each sample yielded roughly 5.5 x 10^6 to 1.8 x 10^7 valid reads.

Naive CD4 T cells were sorted as CD45RO-negative, CD62L-positive. Study conclusions and caveats: iCHAO1 estimated the human TCR beta repertoire at 1.5 million to 2 million clonotypes. Most of the three human donors had the lowest clonal inequality.

To note about this clone: Its target is unknown.

Generated by immunoSEQ multiplex PCR, the TCRdb table keeps only in-frame clones and is missing some. In the table there are 86,000 or so clones, around 95% of which are singletons. This clonotype was obtained from a person aged 30-69 years in good health. Input material: naive CD4+ T cells from blood. The subset denotes: CD45RO-negative CD62L-positive naive CD4 T cells.

CDR3 coding DNA: TGTGCCAGCAGTTTATCTGTCACAGGGGGCGCAAATACGCAGTATTTT. Translation gives CASSLSVTGGANTQYF. This sequence joins TRBV27 and TRBJ2-3; 9 positions agree with TRBD1. V shed 0 bases and J 7 bases; nucleotides not matched to a gene: 8. Germline loops: CDR1 MNHEY, CDR2 SMNVEV (reference sequence). This CDR3 region has 16 residues.